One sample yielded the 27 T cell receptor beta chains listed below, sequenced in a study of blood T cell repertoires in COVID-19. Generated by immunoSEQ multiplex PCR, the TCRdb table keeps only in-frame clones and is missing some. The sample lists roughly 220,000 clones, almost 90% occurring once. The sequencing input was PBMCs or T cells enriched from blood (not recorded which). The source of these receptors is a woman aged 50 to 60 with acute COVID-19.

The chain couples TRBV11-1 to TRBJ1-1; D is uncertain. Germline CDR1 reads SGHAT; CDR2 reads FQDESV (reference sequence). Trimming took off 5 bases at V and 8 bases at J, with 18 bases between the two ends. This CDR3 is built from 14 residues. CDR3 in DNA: TGTGCCAGCAGCCCACGGGGATTGGAGGGAGAAGCTTTCTTT. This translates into CASSPRGLEGEAFF.

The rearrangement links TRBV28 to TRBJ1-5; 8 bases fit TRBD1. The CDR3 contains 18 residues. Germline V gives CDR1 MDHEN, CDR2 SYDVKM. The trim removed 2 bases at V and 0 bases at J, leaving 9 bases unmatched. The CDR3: CASSLAGGPVASNQPQHF. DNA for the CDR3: TGTGCCAGCAGTTTAGCAGGGGGCCCCGTTGCTAGCAATCAGCCCCAGCATTTT.

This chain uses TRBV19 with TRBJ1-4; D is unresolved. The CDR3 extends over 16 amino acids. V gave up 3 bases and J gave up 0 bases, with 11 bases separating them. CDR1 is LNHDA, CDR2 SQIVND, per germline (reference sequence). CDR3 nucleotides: TGTGCCAGTAGTATGATCGGTTTTGCAACTAATGAAAAACTGTTTTTT. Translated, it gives CASSMIGFATNEKLFF. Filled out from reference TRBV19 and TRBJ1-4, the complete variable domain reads DGGITQSPKYLFRKEGQNVTLSCEQNLNHDAMYWYRQDPGQGLRLIYYSQIVNDFQKGDIAEGYSVSREKKESFPLTVTSAQKNPTAFYLCASSMIGFATNEKLFFGSGTQLSVL.

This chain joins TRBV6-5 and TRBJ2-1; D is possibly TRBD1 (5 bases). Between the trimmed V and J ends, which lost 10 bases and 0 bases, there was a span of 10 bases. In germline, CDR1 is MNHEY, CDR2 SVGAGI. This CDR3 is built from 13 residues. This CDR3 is CATRGASYNEQFF. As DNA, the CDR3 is TGTGCCACCCGTGGGGCCTCCTACAATGAGCAGTTCTTC.

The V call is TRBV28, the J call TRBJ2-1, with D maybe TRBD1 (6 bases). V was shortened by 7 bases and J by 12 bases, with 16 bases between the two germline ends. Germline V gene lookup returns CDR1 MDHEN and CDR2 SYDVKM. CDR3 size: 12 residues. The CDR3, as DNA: TGTGCCAGCACCTCCCAGGCGGACAGGCAGTTCTTC. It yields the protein CASTSQADRQFF.

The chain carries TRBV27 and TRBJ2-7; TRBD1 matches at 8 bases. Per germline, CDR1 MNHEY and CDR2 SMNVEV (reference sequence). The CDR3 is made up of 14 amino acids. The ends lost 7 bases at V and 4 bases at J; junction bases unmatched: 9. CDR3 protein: CASTLRQGIYEQYF. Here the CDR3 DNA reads TGTGCCAGCACACTACGACAGGGGATATACGAGCAGTACTTC.

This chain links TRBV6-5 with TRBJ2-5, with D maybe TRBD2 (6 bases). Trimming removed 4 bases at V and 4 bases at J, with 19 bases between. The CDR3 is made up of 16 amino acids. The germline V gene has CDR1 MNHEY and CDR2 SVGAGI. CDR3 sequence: CASSLWGATGGETQYF. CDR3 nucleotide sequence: TGTGCCAGCAGTTTGTGGGGCGCAACCGGGGGAGAGACCCAGTACTTC.

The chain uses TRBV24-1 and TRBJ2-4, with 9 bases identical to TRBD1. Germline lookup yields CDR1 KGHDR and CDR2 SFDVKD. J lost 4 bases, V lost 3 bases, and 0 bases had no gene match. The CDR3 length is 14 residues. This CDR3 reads CATSDGQGKNIQYF. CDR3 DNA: TGTGCCACCAGTGATGGACAGGGGAAAAACATTCAGTACTTC.

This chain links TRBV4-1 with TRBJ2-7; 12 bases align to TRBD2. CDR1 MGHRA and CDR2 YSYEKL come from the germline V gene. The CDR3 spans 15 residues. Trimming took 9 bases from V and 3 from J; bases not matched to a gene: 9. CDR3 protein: CASRTRLAGVYEQYF. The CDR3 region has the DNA TGCGCCAGTCGTACACGACTAGCGGGAGTCTACGAGCAGTACTTC.

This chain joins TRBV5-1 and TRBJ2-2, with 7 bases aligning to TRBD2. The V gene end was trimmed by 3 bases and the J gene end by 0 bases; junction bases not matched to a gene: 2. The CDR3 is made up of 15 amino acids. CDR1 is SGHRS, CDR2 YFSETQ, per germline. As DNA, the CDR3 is TGCGCCAGCAGCTCTAGCGGAGCGAACACCGGGGAGCTGTTTTTT. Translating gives CASSSSGANTGELFF.

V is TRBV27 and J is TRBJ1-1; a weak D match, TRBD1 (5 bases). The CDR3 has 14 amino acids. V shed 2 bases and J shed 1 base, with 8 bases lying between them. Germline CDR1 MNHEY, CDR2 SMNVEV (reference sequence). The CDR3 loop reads CASSLQGGNTEAFF. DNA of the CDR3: TGTGCCAGCAGTTTACAGGGAGGGAACACTGAAGCTTTCTTT.

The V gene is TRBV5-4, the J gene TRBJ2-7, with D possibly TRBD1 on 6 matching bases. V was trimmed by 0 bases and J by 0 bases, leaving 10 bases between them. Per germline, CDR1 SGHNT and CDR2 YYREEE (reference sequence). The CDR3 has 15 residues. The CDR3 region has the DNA TGTGCCAGCAGCTTGGGGGTAGGGGGCTCCTACGAGCAGTACTTC. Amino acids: CASSLGVGGSYEQYF.

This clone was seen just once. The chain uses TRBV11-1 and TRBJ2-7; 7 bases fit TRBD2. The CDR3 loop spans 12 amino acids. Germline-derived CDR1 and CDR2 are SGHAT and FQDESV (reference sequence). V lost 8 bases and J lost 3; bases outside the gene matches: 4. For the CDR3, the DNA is TGTGCCAGCCGGCGGGGGAGCTACGAGCAGTACTTC. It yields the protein CASRRGSYEQYF.

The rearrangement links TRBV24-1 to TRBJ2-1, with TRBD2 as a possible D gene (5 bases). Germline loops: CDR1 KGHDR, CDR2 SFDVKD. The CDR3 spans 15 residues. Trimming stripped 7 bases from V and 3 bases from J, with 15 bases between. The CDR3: CATSAPADHYNEQFF. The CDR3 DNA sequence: TGTGCCACCAGCGCCCCAGCGGACCACTACAATGAGCAGTTCTTC.

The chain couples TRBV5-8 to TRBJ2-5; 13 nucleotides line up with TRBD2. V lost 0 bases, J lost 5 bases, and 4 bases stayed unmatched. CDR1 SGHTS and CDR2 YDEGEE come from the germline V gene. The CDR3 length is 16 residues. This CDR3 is CASSLGGLAGWETQYF. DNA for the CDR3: TGTGCCAGCAGCTTGGGGGGACTAGCGGGATGGGAGACCCAGTACTTC.

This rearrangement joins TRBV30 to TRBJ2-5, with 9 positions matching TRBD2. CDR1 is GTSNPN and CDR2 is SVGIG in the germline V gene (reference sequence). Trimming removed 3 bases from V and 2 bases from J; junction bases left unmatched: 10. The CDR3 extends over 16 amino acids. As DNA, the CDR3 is TGTGCCTGGAGGGGGCTGACTAGCGGAGTACAAGAGACCCAGTACTTC. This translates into CAWRGLTSGVQETQYF.

CDR3 in amino acids: CASSPGTGRGPTEAFF. CDR3 in DNA: TGTGCCAGCAGCCCCGGGACAGGCCGAGGGCCCACTGAAGCTTTCTTT. The chain links TRBV11-2 to TRBJ1-1; TRBD1 matches at 8 bases. The V and J ends lost 5 bases and 4 bases, in that order; junction bases with no gene match: 12. CDR3 length equals 16 residues. Germline values: CDR1 SGHAT, CDR2 FQNNGV.

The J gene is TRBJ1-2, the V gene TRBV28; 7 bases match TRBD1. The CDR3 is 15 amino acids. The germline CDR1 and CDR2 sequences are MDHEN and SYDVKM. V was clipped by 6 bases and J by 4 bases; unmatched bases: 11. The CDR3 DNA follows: TGTGCCAGCAGCCGCCCAAGCCAGGGGGGCTATGGCTACACCTTC. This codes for CASSRPSQGGYGYTF.

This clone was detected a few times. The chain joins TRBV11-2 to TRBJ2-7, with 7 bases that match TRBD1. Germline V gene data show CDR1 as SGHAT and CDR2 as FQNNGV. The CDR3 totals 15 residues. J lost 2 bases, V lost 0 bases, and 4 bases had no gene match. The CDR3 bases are TGTGCCAGCAGCTTAGACCGGGACAGAACCTACGAGCAGTACTTC. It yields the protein CASSLDRDRTYEQYF.

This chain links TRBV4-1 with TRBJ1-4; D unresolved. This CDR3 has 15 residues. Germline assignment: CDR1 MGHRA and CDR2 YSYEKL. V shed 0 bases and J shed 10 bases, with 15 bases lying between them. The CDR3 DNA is TGCGCCAGCAGCCAAGAAGAGACTAATGAGGGAAAACTGTTTTTT. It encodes CASSQEETNEGKLFF.

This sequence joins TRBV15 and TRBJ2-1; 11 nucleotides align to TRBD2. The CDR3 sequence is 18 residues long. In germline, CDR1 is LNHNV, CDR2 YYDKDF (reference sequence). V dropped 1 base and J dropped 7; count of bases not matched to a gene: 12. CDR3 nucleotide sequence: TGTGCCACCAGCAGAGTCACAGTACTAGCGGGAGCTGGGAATGAGCAGTTCTTC. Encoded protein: CATSRVTVLAGAGNEQFF.

DNA for the CDR3: TGTGCCAGTGAGAGGTTGTTAGGAGATACGCAGTATTTT. Translated, it gives CASERLLGDTQYF. This rearrangement joins TRBV19 to TRBJ2-3; D call uncertain. There are 13 residues in the CDR3. V lost 8 bases and J lost 5, with 14 bases in between. Germline V CDR1 and CDR2: LNHDA, SQIVND (reference sequence).

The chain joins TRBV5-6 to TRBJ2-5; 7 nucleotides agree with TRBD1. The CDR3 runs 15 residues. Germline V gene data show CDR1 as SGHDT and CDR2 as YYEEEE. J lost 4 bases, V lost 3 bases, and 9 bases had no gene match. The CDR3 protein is CASSWDSDVLETQYF. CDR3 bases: TGTGCCAGCAGCTGGGACAGCGATGTTCTAGAGACCCAGTACTTC.

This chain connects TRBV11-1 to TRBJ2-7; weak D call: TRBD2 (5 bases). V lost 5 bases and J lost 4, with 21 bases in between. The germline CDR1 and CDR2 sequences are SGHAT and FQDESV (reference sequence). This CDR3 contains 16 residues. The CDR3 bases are TGTGCCAGCAGCCAACGATCTAGCTTCTCGGGGTACGAGCAGTACTTC. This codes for CASSQRSSFSGYEQYF. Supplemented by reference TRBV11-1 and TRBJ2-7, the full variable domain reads EAEVAQSPRYKITEKSQAVAFWCDPISGHATLYWYRQILGQGPELLVQFQDESVVDDSQLPKDRFSAERLKGVDSTLKIQPAELGDSAMYLCASSQRSSFSGYEQYFGPGTRLTVT.

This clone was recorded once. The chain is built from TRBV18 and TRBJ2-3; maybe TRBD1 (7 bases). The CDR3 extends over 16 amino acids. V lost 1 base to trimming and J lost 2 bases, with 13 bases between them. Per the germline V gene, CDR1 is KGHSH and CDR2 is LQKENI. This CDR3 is CASSPQAGGTTDTQYF. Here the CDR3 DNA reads TGTGCCAGCTCACCACAAGCAGGGGGGACCACAGATACGCAGTATTTT.

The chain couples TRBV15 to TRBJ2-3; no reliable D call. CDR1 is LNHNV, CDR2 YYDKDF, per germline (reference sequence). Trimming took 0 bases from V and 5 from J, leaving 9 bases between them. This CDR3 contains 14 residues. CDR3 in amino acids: CATSRDPVRDTQYF. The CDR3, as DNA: TGTGCCACCAGCAGAGATCCTGTGCGAGATACGCAGTATTTT.

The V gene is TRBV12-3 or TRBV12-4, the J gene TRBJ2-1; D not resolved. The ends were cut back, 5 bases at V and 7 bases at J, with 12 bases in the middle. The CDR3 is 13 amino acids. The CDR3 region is CASSPEAGNEQFF. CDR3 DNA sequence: TGTGCCAGCAGTCCCGAGGCCGGAAATGAGCAGTTCTTC.